This T cell receptor beta chain comes out of a study of control samples from healthy donors and cancer patients. Libraries were prepared by immunoSEQ multiplex PCR; TCRdb keeps only in-frame clonotypes and omits some of them. The sample records fewer than 200,000 clones, roughly 95% being singletons. The germline V and J ends were trimmed by 6 bases and 6 bases, with 15 bases remaining between them. CDR1 SNHLY and CDR2 FYNNEI come from the germline V gene. The CDR3 is 14 amino acids. Sequencing input: blood. The gene calls are TRBV2 and TRBJ2-1; maybe TRBD1 (6 bases). The TCR sequence derives from a woman aged 30 to 39 in good health. As DNA, the CDR3 is TGTGCCAGCAGGGCGACAGGAATACCCAATGAGCAGTTCTTC. It encodes CASRATGIPNEQFF.